This TCR beta chain is from a study of T cells after somatic rescue of genetic block. The method was immunoSEQ multiplex PCR; TCRdb's version includes in-frame clones alone and lacks a portion of them. The table lists roughly 65,000 clones, 85% to 95% of them singletons. CDR3 length: 13 residues. The V end was cut by 0 bases, the J end by 1 base, with 4 bases between. From germline, CDR1 is SGDLS and CDR2 YYNGEE. The V and J genes are TRBV9 and TRBJ1-1; D is undetermined. The clonotype was recovered from a man aged 35 to 55. The sample comprised peripheral blood mononuclear cells (PBMCs). CDR3 residues: CASSVAPNTEAFF. The CDR3 DNA sequence: TGTGCCAGCAGCGTAGCCCCGAACACTGAAGCTTTCTTT.